The sequence of this TCR beta chain was determined in a study of T-cell reconstitution after alpha-beta-depleted transplantation in children. Study-level points and caveats: Recipient T cells and thymic progenitors that survived gave rise to the high TCRbeta diversity observed at day 60 in some patients. Among T cells one year after transplant, newly produced cells accounted for most counts and diversity. Reportedly, only several hundred clones from non-depleted graft cells drove alpha-beta T-cell counts at about two months.

As regards this clonotype: Its specificity is not known.

Preparation of the TCRbeta library involved a method that used unique molecular identifiers. From the PCR reads, TCRdb called clonotypes with MiXCR, one entry per CDR3 protein. The table includes tens of thousands of distinct CDR3 sequences, about 40% detected once. This TCR was recovered from a male patient aged 10-17 years who had a stem cell transplant for acute lymphoblastic leukemia, so the T cells may come from the graft donor. This specimen consisted of PBMCs, mostly from graft donor cells, obtained 360 days after TCRalphabeta/CD19-depleted stem cell transplant.

As DNA, the CDR3 is TGCGCCAGCAGCTTGGGGTCCGCTAATGACGAGCAGTACTTC. This encodes CASSLGSANDEQYF. This chain uses TRBV5-1 with TRBJ2-7, with unresolved D. CDR1 is SGHRS, CDR2 YFSETQ, per germline. CDR3 size: 14 residues. The V and J ends lost 0 bases and 5 bases respectively, with 12 bases between them.